The 4 T cell receptor beta chains below come from one sample, sequenced in a study of blood T cell repertoires in COVID-19. The table came from immunoSEQ multiplex PCR; TCRdb's copy has only in-frame clones and leaves some out. The repertoire holds some 220,000 clones, with around 90% as singletons. Material for sequencing was peripheral blood. Source of these receptors: a young man with COVID-19, enrolled during active disease.

The chain recombines TRBV2 with TRBJ1-2; possible D gene TRBD1, 6 bases. CDR1 and CDR2 from the germline V gene are SNHLY and FYNNEI. This CDR3 is 17 amino acids long. V was cut by 7 bases and J by 1 base, with 22 bases left in between. This CDR3 reads CASNQHGGRGVNYGYTF. In DNA, the CDR3 is TGTGCCAGCAACCAACACGGCGGGAGGGGGGTTAACTATGGCTACACCTTC.

The chain is built from TRBV11-3 and TRBJ2-5; 14 positions match TRBD2. The CDR3 has 16 residues. The trim removed 5 bases at V and 3 bases at J, leaving 5 bases unmatched. Germline V gives CDR1 SGHNT, CDR2 YENEEA. The CDR3 nucleotides read TGTGCCAGCAGCAAGACTAGCGGGGGGGGAAAAGAGACCCAGTACTTC. Protein: CASSKTSGGGKETQYF.

The chain combines TRBV5-1 with TRBJ1-1; TRBD1 agrees at 7 bases. CDR1 SGHRS and CDR2 YFSETQ come from the germline V gene. The CDR3 runs 16 residues. The V and J ends lost 4 bases and 2 bases, in that order; junction bases with no gene match: 11. The CDR3 spells CASSGWDKGGNTEAFF. The CDR3 DNA sequence: TGCGCCAGCAGCGGGTGGGACAAAGGGGGCAACACTGAAGCTTTCTTT.

The J gene is TRBJ2-7, the V gene TRBV5-5; D might be TRBD2 (7 bases). Between the trimmed V and J ends, which lost 2 bases and 4 bases, there was a span of 19 bases. The CDR3 is made up of 16 amino acids. Per the germline V gene, CDR1 is SGHKS and CDR2 is YYEKEE (reference sequence). In DNA, the CDR3 is TGTGCCAGCAGCTTTGGGGGCGGGGGTAATTTTTACGAGCAGTACTTC. Protein product: CASSFGGGGNFYEQYF.